The 5 T cell receptor beta chains in this list originate from one sample, sequenced in a study of graft-versus-host responses after intestinal transplantation. These receptors' antigens are unknown. Sequencing was performed with immunoSEQ multiplex PCR; in TCRdb, only in-frame clones are kept and a portion is missing. The data show over 100,000 clones, just over 90% seen once. The material sequenced was unstimulated CD4+ T cells sorted from spleen or lymph node cells, taken before transplant. These receptors came from a human donor who was the organ donor for an intestinal transplant.

The chain has TRBV6-6 and TRBJ2-7; tentatively, D is TRBD1 (6 bases). This CDR3 is built from 12 residues. Looked up from germline, CDR1 is MNHNY and CDR2 is SVGAGI (reference sequence). V shed 10 bases and J shed 7 bases, with 17 bases lying between them. Here the CDR3 DNA reads TGTGCCACCTTAAACAGGGTAGGGGAGCAGTACTTC. Protein: CATLNRVGEQYF.

The chain is built from TRBV6-6 and TRBJ2-7; D is unresolved. Germline assignment: CDR1 MNHNY and CDR2 SVGAGI (reference sequence). The CDR3 loop spans 12 amino acids. The V gene lost 5 bases and the J gene lost 0 bases, with 5 bases spanning the gap. The DNA for the CDR3 is TGTGCCAGCAGTGGGTTCTCCTACGAGCAGTACTTC. Protein: CASSGFSYEQYF.

This chain joins TRBV7-9 and TRBJ2-2; D is uncertain. V was shortened by 2 bases and J by 6 bases, with 1 base between the two germline ends. Germline CDR1 reads SEHNR; CDR2 reads FQNEAQ (reference sequence). The CDR3 consists of 11 residues. The CDR3 region is CASSLPGELFF. CDR3 nucleotides: TGTGCCAGCAGCTTACCCGGGGAGCTGTTTTTT.

The chain couples TRBV14 to TRBJ2-3; either TRBD1 or TRBD2 may supply D (5 bases each). Trimming took off 4 bases at V and 4 bases at J, with 12 bases between the two ends. The CDR3 is 14 amino acids. Germline V gene lookup returns CDR1 SGHDN and CDR2 FVKESK. The CDR3 sequence: CASSRIEGPDTQYF. In DNA, the CDR3 is TGTGCCAGCAGCCGGATTGAGGGGCCAGATACGCAGTATTTT.

This sequence joins TRBV5-4 and TRBJ2-5, with 8 positions matching TRBD2. Germline V gene lookup returns CDR1 SGHNT and CDR2 YYREEE (reference sequence). The CDR3 length is 15 residues. J was trimmed by 2 bases and V by 1 base; bases with no gene match: 4. CDR3 in amino acids: CASSLLLAGQETQYF. DNA for the CDR3: TGTGCCAGCAGCTTGTTGTTAGCGGGGCAAGAGACCCAGTACTTC.